This TCR beta chain emerged from a study of T cells in Graves' hyperthyroidism and ophthalmopathy (dated 2019 in TCRdb). For context, the study as a whole: Peripheral blood was sampled at the time of initial diagnosis, prior to any treatment. A discovery cohort of around 98 patients, 43 with Graves' ophthalmopathy and under 60 with stable Graves' hyperthyroidism, was used to find distinguishing TCR V-J signatures. An independent validation cohort of under 20 hyperthyroidism patients and 15 or so patients who later progressed to ophthalmopathy tested prospective prediction of ophthalmopathy. For training and testing, the approximately 92 patients in the discovery cohort were randomly divided in a 7:3 ratio. In six Graves' hyperthyroidism patients, the study also compared T-cell repertoires from thyroid tissue with T-cell repertoires from blood. Once sampling was done, hyperthyroidism patients were given methimazole at a starting dose of 30 mg daily, whereas ophthalmopathy patients were given high-dose intravenous methylprednisolone. According to the paper, TCR Vbeta CDR3 sequencing was carried out on 135 peripheral blood samples, which came from 40 to 45 ophthalmopathy, around 75 hyperthyroidism and approximately 17 progressor patients. Here is what the overall study found, with its caveats: No statistical method was used to fix the sample size in advance, and group allocation was not hidden from the investigators. In validation, the model predicted progression to ophthalmopathy with roughly 70% sensitivity and 72% to 85% specificity, a median of approximately 6.7 months before onset. In cross-validation, a model built on a 13 V-J signature told ophthalmopathy apart from stable hyperthyroidism with approximately 90% sensitivity and roughly 81% specificity, and in testing the same model reached 80%/75%. Most expanded thyroid clonotypes (frequency above 0.001) were also found in blood, which suggests that blood repertoires may mirror thyroid immune responses.

V is cut by 0 bases and J by 3 bases, and the space between the germline ends is 13 bases. The CDR3 spans 16 residues, from the cysteine through the phenylalanine. Only the CDR3 DNA is retained, 48 bases long and in frame from the first base. CDR1 SGDLS and CDR2 YYNGEE were looked up in the germline V gene. A few counts support this clonotype. Its antigen is still unknown. Per-nucleotide qualities are absent, and no much larger clonotype sits a single base away. Stable Graves' hyperthyroidism was defined as the absence of progression to ophthalmopathy over 18 months of follow-up. Hyperthyroidism patients were newly diagnosed, had a disease duration of under 2 months, and were aged 18 to 65 years. Any patient with an uncontrolled infection, another autoimmune disease, pregnancy or lactation was excluded. Diagnoses were established on the basis of clinical symptoms, serum thyroxine and TRAb, thyroid ultrasound, and orbital computed tomography. PBMCs were isolated from about 10 ml of fresh peripheral blood by Ficoll-Paque density gradient centrifugation. Total RNA was extracted using Trizol reagent, and RNA quality was assessed on an Agilent 2100 Bioanalyzer.

Amplification of TCR beta CDR3 regions was carried out from RNA transcripts. A first-round RT-PCR of the TCR CDR3 used the HTBI primer set with the Qiagen OneStep RT-PCR kit. Libraries were constructed in a second round of multiplex PCR, after which size selection and purification were performed. Libraries were sequenced paired-end with 100 bp reads on an Illumina HiSeq2000. The original pipeline was this. SOAPnuke was used to process the raw data, with reads discarded if the reads contained adapters or uncalled bases, had a mean Phred below 15, or lacked an exact constant-primer or identifier match. High-quality paired reads were merged with COPE v1.2.5, and unique nucleotide sequences were defined as clonotypes. MiTCR v1.1 was used to align clonotypes to the IMGT TRBV, TRBD and TRBJ reference segments. The analysis was restricted to V-J combinations with a frequency above 0.0001, which together covered 99% to 99.2% of the repertoires. The TCS score was defined as F50 (clonal expansion) divided by E x V (chaos), with BLOSUM62-based TCRdist calculated between CDR3 peptides within each V-J. Welch's t-statistics and random forest reduced roughly 530 V-J features to roughly 13, which were used in a naive Bayes classifier (R e1071). Using fastp trimming at Q25 and MiXCR clonotype assembly, TCRdb reanalyzed the public sequencing data and kept in-frame beta chains. Rows are combined by CDR3 protein, so each entry shows the most common genes and DNA. These V and J calls originate from TCRdb's pipeline instead of the authors' own analysis. Within this sample are 300,000 to 350,000 distinct CDR3 sequences, with about 20% of them counted one time only. The ten largest clones take up about half of the sample.

Specimen: blood. The TCR was taken from a woman in her forties or fifties with Graves' hyperthyroidism. The chain links TRBV9 with TRBJ2-1, with the D gene too uncertain to name. At the DNA level, the sequence is TGTGCCAGCAGCGTAGGGGCCGAGGCCGTCTACAATGAGCAGTTCTTC. Its amino acids are CASSVGAEAVYNEQFF.